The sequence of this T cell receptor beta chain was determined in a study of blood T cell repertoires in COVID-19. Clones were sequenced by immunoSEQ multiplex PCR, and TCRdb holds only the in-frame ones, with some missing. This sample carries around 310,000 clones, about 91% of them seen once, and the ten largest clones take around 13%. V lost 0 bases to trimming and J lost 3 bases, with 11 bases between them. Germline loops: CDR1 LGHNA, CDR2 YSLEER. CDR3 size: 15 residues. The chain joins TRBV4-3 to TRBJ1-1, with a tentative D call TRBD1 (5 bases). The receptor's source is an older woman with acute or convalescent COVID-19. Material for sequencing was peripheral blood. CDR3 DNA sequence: TGCGCCAGCAGCCAAGAACGGGGGTTGTACACTGAAGCTTTCTTT. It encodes CASSQERGLYTEAFF.